The rows below give T cell receptor beta chains drawn from one sample of a study of Tregs in tolerant kidney transplant recipients. Only in-frame clones appear in the TCRdb table, and some are missing; sequencing was by immunoSEQ multiplex PCR. The sample shows tens of thousands of clones, roughly 86% of them seen only once. The sequencing here drew on CD4+ T cells from blood (PBMCs), taken 6 months after the transplant. The receptor source for this set is a human patient who received a combined kidney and bone marrow transplant. Some T cells may trace back to the graft donor. CDR3s include the opening cysteine and the closing phenylalanine or tryptophan. A D gene is named only where the DNA matches it firmly. Expanded clones get a size class; other rows say once, few or many, or leave the size out.

>NA|TRBD1|TRBJ1-5|TRBV5-4
CASSTQGARSSSNQPQHF
TGTGCCAGCAGCACCCAGGGGGCGCGATCAAGTAGCAATCAGCCCCAGCATTTT
>NA|NA|TRBJ1-2|TRBV25-1
CASSEFGGPYGYTF
TGTGCCAGCAGTGAATTCGGGGGGCCCTATGGCTACACCTTC
>NA|TRBD1|TRBJ1-5|TRBV19
CASSIALDRGLQPQHF
TGTGCCAGTAGTATAGCCCTGGACAGGGGGCTACAGCCCCAGCATTTT
>NA|NA|TRBJ2-3|TRBV7-3
CASSLMAGASTDTQYF
TGTGCCAGCAGCTTAATGGCAGGGGCTTCCACAGATACGCAGTATTTT
>NA|TRBD1|TRBJ1-2|TRBV6-5
CASSYDGTAWSYGYTF
TGTGCCAGCAGTTACGACGGGACAGCCTGGAGCTATGGCTACACCTTC
>NA|TRBD2|TRBJ2-3|TRBV7-3
CASSPTGTSGRGSTDTQYF
TGTGCCAGCAGCCCGACCGGGACTAGCGGGAGGGGCAGCACAGATACGCAGTATTTT
>NA|TRBD2|TRBJ2-4|TRBV10-3
CAISERRGEGRNIQYF
TGTGCCATCAGTGAGAGGCGGGGGGAGGGCCGAAACATTCAGTACTTC
>once|NA|TRBJ1-1|TRBV6-6
CASTLPGIGYTEAFF
TGTGCCAGCACCTTACCCGGGATTGGGTACACTGAAGCTTTCTTT
>NA|TRBD1|TRBJ1-1|TRBV28
CASSPPQGAGTEAFF
TGTGCCAGCAGTCCCCCACAGGGGGCGGGGACTGAAGCTTTCTTT
>few|NA|TRBJ2-7|TRBV19
CASKSRSYEQYF
TGTGCCAGTAAGAGCCGGTCCTACGAGCAGTACTTC
>NA|NA|TRBJ2-7|TRBV6-1
CASSRTTIDEQYF
TGTGCCAGCAGTCGGACTACGATCGACGAGCAGTACTTC
>NA|TRBD1|TRBJ1-6|TRBV5-6
CASSQAGGNSPLHF
TGTGCCAGCAGCCAGGCAGGGGGCAATTCACCCCTCCACTTT
>NA|TRBD1|TRBJ1-2|TRBV4-3
CASSQAWGRGFNYGYTF
TGCGCCAGCAGCCAGGCCTGGGGCAGGGGGTTTAACTATGGCTACACCTTC
>NA|NA|TRBJ2-7|TRBV27
CASSLGIPGRSYEQYF
TGTGCCAGCAGTTTAGGGATTCCAGGGAGGTCCTACGAGCAGTACTTC
>NA|NA|TRBJ2-7|TRBV10-3
CAISALDYLHDEQYF
TGTGCCATCAGTGCTCTGGACTATTTACACGACGAGCAGTACTTC
>NA|NA|TRBJ1-2|TRBV10-3
CAISAGNYGYTF
TGTGCCATCAGTGCAGGGAACTATGGCTACACCTTC
>NA|NA|TRBJ1-2|TRBV6-5
CASRTGGPYGYTF
TGTGCCAGCAGGACGGGAGGCCCCTATGGCTACACCTTC
>NA|NA|TRBJ2-1|TRBV7-8
CASSRTSFSYNEQFF
TGTGCCAGCAGCCGAACTAGCTTCTCCTACAATGAGCAGTTCTTC
>NA|NA|TRBJ2-7|TRBV7-8
CASSRSRDNYEQYF
TGTGCCAGCAGCCGAAGCCGGGACAACTACGAGCAGTACTTC
>NA|NA|TRBJ2-1|TRBV2
CASSRGIWNEQFF
TGTGCCAGCAGCCGGGGGATATGGAATGAGCAGTTCTTC
>NA|TRBD2|TRBJ2-1|TRBV4-3
CASSQLAGVKNEQFF
TGCGCCAGCAGCCAACTAGCGGGAGTCAAGAATGAGCAGTTCTTC
>NA|TRBD2|TRBJ2-5|TRBV7-2
CASSLVPGLGVHQYF
TGTGCCAGCAGCTTAGTACCGGGACTAGGGGTGCACCAGTACTTC
>NA|NA|TRBJ1-1|TRBV7-3
CASSFRTDTEAFF
TGTGCCAGCAGCTTCCGAACAGACACTGAAGCTTTCTTT
>NA|NA|TRBJ2-3|TRBV27
CASRYLSTDTQYF
TGTGCCAGCAGGTATCTGAGCACAGATACGCAGTATTTT
>NA|TRBD2|TRBJ2-5|TRBV19
CASSNQRGSFQETQYF
TGTGCCAGTAGTAACCAGCGGGGGTCCTTCCAAGAGACCCAGTACTTC
>NA|TRBD2|TRBJ2-5|TRBV5-4
CASSSRTSGETQYF
TGTGCCAGCAGCTCCCGGACTAGCGGGGAGACCCAGTACTTC
>NA|NA|TRBJ2-7|TRBV2
CASTEGVQGFSYERYF
TGTGCCAGCACCGAGGGGGTTCAGGGATTTAGTTACGAGCGGTACTTC
>NA|NA|TRBJ2-3|TRBV7-9
CASSSGQGRAGGTDTQYF
TGTGCCAGCAGCTCCGGACAGGGCAGGGCGGGAGGGACAGATACGCAGTATTTT
>NA|TRBD1|TRBJ2-7|TRBV9
CASSAAGGRAYEQYF
TGTGCCAGCAGCGCCGCAGGGGGTCGAGCCTACGAGCAGTACTTC